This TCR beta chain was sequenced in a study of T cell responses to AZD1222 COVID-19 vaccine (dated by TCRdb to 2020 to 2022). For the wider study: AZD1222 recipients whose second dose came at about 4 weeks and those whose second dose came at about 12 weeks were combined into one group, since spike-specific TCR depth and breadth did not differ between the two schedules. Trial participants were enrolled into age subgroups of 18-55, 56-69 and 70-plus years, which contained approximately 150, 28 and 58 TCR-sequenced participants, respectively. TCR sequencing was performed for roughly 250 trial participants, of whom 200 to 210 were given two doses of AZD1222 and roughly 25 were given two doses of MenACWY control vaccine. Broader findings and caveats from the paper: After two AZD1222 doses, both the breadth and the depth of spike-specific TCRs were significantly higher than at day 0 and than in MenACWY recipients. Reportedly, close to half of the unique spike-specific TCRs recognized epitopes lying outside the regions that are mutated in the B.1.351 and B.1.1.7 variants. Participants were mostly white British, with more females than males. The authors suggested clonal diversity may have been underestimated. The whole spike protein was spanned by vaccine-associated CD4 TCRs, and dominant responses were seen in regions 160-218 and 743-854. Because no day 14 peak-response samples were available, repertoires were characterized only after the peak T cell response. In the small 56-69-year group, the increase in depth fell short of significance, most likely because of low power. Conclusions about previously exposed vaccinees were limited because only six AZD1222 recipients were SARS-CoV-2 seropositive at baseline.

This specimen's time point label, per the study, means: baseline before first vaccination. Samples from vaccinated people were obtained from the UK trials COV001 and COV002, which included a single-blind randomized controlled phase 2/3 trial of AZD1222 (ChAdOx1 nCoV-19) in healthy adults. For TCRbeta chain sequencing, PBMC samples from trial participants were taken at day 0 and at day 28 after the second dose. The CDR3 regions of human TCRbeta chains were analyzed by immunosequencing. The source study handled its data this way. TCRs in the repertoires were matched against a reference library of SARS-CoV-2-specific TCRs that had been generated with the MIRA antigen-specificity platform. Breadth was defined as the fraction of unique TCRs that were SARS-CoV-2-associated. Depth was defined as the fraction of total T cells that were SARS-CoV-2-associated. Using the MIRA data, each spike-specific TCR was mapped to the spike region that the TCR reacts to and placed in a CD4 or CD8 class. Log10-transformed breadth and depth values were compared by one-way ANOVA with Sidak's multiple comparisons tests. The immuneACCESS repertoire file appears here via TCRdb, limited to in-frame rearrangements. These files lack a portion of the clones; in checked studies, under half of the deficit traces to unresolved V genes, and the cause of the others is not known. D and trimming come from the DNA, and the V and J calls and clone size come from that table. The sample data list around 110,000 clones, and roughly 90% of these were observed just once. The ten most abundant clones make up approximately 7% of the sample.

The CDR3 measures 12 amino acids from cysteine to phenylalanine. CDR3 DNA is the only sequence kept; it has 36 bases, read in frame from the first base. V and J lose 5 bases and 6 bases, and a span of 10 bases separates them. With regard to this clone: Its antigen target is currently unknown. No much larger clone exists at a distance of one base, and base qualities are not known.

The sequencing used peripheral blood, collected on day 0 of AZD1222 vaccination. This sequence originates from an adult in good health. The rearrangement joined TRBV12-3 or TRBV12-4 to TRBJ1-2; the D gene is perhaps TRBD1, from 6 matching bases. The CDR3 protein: CASSGAGDGYTF. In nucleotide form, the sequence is TGTGCCAGCAGTGGGGCAGGGGATGGCTACACCTTC.